The clone carrying this TCR beta chain was seen a handful of times. What it recognizes is unknown. The V end lost 6 bases, the J end lost 6 bases, and 12 bases lay between the germline ends. This CDR3 region has 12 residues. Germline CDR1 MNHEY, CDR2 SMNVEV (reference sequence). This sample was included in a study of shared clonotypes between healthy human individuals. Overall study results and limits: Blood was the sole source, and tissue repertoires probably differ.

Assay execution proceeded at the deep level. Sequencing used immunoSEQ multiplex PCR; TCRdb keeps in-frame clones, though not all of them. Among 500,000 to 700,000 clones, around 95% were seen once, and the ten largest hold over 0.095%. Cells designated naive CD8 were CD45RO-negative and were positively selected for CCR7, with terminally differentiated effector memory CD45RA+ cells excluded. Sequencing was done on a sample of naive CD8+ T cells sorted from blood. This TCR derives from a woman aged 30 to 39 in good health. V gene TRBV27 combines with J gene TRBJ2-7; the D is unclear. DNA for the CDR3: TGTGCCAGCAGCCTGATTGGGCTCGAGCAGTACTTC. It yields the protein CASSLIGLEQYF.